This T cell receptor (beta chain) was sequenced in a study of shared clonotypes between healthy human individuals. This clone has ten or more counts. Its specificity is not known. Other nucleotide sequences in the sample specify the same CDR3. It was into CD45RA+ naive and CD45RA-negative memory subsets that the CD4+ cells were split. Per the original data handling: Without quality scores, immunoSEQ junctional reads could not be filtered like full-length reads. Measured with immunoSEQ multiplex PCR; TCRdb has only the in-frame clones, and not every one. V, J and clone size were drawn from that table, and D and trimming were deduced from the DNA. The sample carries some 1.4 million clones, roughly 96% recorded once. The CDR3 sequence is 13 residues long. Germline V lookup: CDR1 SEHNR, CDR2 FQNEAQ (reference sequence). Deletions cut 5 bases from V and 7 bases from J, with 15 bases between. General study findings and limits: All-four-donor shared clonotypes had higher generation probabilities than non-shared clonotypes did. Even with large depth, rarefaction showed that sorted-subset sequencing was incomplete.

This clonotype was obtained from a man aged 25-45 years in good health. The V call is TRBV7-9, the J call TRBJ2-7; D is perhaps TRBD2 (6 bases). Source material: naive CD4+ T cells sorted from blood. Indicated subset: CD45RA+ positively selected. The CDR3, as DNA: TGTGCCAGCAGCCGCAGCGGTCGGGGGGAGCAGTACTTC. It translates to CASSRSGRGEQYF. The full variable domain, completed using reference TRBV7-9 and TRBJ2-7, is DTGVSQNPRHKITKRGQNVTFRCDPISEHNRLYWYRQTLGQGPEFLTYFQNEAQLEKSRLLSDRFSAERPKGSFSTLEIQRTEQGDSAMYLCASSRSGRGEQYFGPGTRLTVT.